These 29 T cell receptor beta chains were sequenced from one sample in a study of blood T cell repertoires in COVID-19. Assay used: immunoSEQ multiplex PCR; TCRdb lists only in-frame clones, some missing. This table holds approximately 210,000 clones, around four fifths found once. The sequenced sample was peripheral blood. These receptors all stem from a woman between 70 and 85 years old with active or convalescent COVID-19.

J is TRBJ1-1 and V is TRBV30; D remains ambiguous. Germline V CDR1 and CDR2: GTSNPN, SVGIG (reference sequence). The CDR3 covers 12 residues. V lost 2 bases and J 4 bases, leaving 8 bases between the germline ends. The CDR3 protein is CAWSTTGTEAFF. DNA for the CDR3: TGTGCCTGGAGTACGACGGGCACTGAAGCTTTCTTT.

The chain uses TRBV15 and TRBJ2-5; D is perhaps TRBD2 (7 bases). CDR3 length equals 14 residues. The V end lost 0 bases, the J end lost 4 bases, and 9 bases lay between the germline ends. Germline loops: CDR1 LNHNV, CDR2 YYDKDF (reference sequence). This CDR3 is CATSRDRGGETQYF. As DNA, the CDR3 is TGTGCCACCAGCAGAGATAGGGGGGGAGAGACCCAGTACTTC.

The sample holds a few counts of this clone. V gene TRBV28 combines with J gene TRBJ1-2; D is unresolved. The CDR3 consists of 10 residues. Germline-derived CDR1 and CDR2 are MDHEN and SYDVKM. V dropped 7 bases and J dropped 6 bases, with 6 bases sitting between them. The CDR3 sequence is CASNSNGYTF. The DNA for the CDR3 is TGTGCCAGCAACTCCAATGGCTACACCTTC.

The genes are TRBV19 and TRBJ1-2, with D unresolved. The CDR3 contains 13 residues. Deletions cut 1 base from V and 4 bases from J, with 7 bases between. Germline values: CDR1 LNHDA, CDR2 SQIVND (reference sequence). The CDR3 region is CASSIGAFYGYTF. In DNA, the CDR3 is TGTGCCAGTAGTATAGGGGCGTTCTATGGCTACACCTTC.

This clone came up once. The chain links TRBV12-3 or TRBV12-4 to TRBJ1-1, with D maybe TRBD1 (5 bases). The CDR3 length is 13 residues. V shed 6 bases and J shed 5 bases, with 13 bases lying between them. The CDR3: CASSLGGRTEAFF. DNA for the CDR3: TGTGCCAGCAGCTTGGGGGGGAGAACTGAAGCTTTCTTT.

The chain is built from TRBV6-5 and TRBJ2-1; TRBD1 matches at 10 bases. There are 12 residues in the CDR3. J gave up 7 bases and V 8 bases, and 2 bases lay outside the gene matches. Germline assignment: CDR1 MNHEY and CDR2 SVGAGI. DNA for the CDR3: TGTGCCAGCGGGGGACAGGGGAATGAGCAGTTCTTC. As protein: CASGGQGNEQFF.

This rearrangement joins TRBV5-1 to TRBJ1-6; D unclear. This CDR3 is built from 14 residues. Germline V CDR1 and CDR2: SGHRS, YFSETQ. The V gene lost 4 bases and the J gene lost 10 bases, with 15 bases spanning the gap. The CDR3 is CASSLPGVGSPLHF. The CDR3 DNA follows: TGCGCCAGCAGCCTCCCCGGGGTGGGGTCACCCCTCCACTTT.

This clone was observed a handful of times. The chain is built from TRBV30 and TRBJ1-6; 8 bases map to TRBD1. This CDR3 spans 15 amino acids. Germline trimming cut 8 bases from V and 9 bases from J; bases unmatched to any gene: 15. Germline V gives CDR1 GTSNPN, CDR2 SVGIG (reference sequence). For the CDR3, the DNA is TGTGCCGGACAGGGAGCTCCCTTCGGAGGTTCACCCCTCCACTTT. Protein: CAGQGAPFGGSPLHF.

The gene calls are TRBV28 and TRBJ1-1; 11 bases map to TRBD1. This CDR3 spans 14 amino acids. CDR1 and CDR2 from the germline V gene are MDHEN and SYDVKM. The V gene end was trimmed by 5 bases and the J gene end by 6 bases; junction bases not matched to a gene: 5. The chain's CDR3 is CASSPGQGASEAFF. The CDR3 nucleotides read TGTGCCAGCAGTCCTGGACAGGGGGCGTCTGAAGCTTTCTTT.

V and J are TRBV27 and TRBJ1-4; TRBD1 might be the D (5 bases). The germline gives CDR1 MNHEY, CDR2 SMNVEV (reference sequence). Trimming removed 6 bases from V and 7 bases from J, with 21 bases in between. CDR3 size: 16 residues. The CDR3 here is CASSRNALGGGEKLFF. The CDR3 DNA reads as TGTGCCAGCAGCCGGAACGCCCTGGGGGGGGGTGAAAAACTGTTTTTT.

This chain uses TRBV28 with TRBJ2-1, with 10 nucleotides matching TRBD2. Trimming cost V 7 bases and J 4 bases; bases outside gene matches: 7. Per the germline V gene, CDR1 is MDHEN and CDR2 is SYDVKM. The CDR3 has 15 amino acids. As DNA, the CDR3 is TGTGCCAGCAACCCGGCTAGCGGGAGATACAATGAGCAGTTCTTC. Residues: CASNPASGRYNEQFF.

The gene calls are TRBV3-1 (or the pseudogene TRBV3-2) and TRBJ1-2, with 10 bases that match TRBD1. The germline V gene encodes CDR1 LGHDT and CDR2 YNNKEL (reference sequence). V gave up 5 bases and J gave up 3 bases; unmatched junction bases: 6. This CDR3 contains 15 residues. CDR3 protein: CASSYLGQGDYGYTF. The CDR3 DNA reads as TGTGCCAGCAGCTACCTAGGACAGGGGGACTATGGCTACACCTTC.

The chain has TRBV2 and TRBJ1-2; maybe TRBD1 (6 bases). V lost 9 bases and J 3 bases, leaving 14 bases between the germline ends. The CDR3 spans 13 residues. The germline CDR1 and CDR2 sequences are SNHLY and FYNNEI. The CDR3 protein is CASLRDTHYGYTF. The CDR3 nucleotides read TGTGCCAGTCTCCGGGACACCCACTATGGCTACACCTTC.

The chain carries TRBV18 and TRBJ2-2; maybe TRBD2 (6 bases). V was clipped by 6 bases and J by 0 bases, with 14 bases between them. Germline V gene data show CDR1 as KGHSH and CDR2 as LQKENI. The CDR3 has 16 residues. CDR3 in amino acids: CASSRSGGPNTGELFF. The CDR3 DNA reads TGTGCCAGCTCTCGCTCCGGGGGTCCGAACACCGGGGAGCTGTTTTTT.

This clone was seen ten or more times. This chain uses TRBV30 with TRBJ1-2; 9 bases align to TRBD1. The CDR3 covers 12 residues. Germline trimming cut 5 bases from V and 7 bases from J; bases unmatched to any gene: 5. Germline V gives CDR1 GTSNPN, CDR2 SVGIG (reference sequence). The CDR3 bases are TGTGCCTGGGGAAAACAGGGGGCTGGCTACACCTTC. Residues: CAWGKQGAGYTF.

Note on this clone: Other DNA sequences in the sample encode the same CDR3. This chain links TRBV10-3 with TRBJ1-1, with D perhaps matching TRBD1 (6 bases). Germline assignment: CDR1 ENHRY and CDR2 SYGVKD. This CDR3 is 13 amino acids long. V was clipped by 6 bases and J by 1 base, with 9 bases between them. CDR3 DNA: TGTGCCATCAGCCCGACAGGGAACACTGAAGCTTTCTTT. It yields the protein CAISPTGNTEAFF.

CDR3 sequence (DNA): TGTGCCAGCAGCTTAGCCTTGGACGGGGGCTCCTACGAGCAGTACTTC. It yields the protein CASSLALDGGSYEQYF. The rearrangement joins TRBV7-6 to TRBJ2-7, with D tentatively TRBD2 (6 bases). Germline assignment: CDR1 SGHVS and CDR2 FNYEAQ. Between the trimmed V and J ends, which lost 0 bases and 0 bases, there was a span of 12 bases. This CDR3 is 16 amino acids long.

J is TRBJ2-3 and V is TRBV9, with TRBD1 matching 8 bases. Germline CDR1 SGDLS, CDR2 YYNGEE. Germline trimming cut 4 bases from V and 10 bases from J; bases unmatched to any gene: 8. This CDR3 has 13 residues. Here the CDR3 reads CASSQVGTGPQYF. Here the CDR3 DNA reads TGTGCCAGCAGCCAGGTTGGGACAGGCCCGCAGTATTTT. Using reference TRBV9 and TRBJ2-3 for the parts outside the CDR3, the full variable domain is DSGVTQTPKHLITATGQRVTLRCSPRSGDLSVYWYQQSLDQGLQFLIQYYNGEERAKGNILERFSAQQFPDLHSELNLSSLELGDSALYFCASSQVGTGPQYFGPGTRLTVL.

CDR3 nucleotide sequence: TGTGCCAGCCAGACAGGGGTTTCGGGGTACAATGAGCAGTTCTTC. It specifies CASQTGVSGYNEQFF. V is TRBV7-8 and J is TRBJ2-1, with 8 bases fitting TRBD1. Germline V gene data show CDR1 as SGHVS and CDR2 as FQNEAQ. The CDR3 covers 15 residues. V shed 8 bases, J shed 4 bases, and the junction held 10 bases outside the gene matches.

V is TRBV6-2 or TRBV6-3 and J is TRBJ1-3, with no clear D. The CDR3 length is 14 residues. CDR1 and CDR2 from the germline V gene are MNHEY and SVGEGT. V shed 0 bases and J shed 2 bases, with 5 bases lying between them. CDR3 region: CASSYSGAGNTIYF. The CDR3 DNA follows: TGTGCCAGCAGTTACTCCGGGGCTGGAAACACCATATATTTT.

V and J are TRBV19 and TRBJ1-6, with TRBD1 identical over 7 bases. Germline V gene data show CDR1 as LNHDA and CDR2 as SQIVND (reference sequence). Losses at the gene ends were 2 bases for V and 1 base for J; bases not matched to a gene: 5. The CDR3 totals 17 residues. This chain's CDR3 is CASSIWTGPSYNSPLHF. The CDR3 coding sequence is TGTGCCAGTAGTATATGGACAGGACCTTCCTATAATTCACCCCTCCACTTT.

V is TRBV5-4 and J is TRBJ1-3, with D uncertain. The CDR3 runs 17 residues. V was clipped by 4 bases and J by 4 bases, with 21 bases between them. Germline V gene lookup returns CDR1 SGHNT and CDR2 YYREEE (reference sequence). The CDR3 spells CASSQVVAPNPGNTIYF. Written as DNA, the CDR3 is TGTGCCAGCAGCCAGGTGGTGGCTCCCAACCCGGGAAACACCATATATTTT.

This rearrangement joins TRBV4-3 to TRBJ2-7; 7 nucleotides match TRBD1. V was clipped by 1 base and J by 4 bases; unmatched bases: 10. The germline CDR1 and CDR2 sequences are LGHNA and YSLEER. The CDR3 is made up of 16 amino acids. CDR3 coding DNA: TGCGCCAGCAGCCAAGGTGTCCCAGGGGGTCGTTACGAGCAGTACTTC. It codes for CASSQGVPGGRYEQYF.

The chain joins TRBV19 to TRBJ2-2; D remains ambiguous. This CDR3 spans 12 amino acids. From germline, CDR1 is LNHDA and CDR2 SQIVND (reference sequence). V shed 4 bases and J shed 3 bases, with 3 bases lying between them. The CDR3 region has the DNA TGTGCCAGTAGTACTTACACCGGGGAGCTGTTTTTT. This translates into CASSTYTGELFF.

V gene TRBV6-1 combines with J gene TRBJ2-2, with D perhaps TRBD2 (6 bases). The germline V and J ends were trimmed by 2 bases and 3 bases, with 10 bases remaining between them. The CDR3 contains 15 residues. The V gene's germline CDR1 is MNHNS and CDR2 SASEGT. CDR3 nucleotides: TGTGCCAGCAGTGAACGTCGGGGGTACACCGGGGAGCTGTTTTTT. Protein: CASSERRGYTGELFF.

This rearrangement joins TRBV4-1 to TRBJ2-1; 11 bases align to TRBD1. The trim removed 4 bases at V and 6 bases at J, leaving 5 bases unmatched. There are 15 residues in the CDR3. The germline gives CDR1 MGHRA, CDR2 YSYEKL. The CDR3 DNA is TGCGCCAGCAGCCGCGGACAGGGGGCTCTCAATGAGCAGTTCTTC. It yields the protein CASSRGQGALNEQFF.

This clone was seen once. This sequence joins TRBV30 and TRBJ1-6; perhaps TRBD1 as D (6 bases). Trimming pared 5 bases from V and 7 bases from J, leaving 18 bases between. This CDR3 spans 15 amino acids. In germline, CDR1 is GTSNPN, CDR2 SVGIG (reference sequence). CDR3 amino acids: CAWGDKTSRNSPLHF. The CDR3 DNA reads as TGTGCCTGGGGGGACAAGACGAGCAGGAATTCACCCCTCCACTTT.

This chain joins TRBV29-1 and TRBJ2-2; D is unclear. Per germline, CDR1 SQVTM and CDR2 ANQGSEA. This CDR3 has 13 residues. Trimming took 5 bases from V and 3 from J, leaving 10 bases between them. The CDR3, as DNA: TGCAGCGTTAGCCGTAGAGACACCGGGGAGCTGTTTTTT. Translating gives CSVSRRDTGELFF.

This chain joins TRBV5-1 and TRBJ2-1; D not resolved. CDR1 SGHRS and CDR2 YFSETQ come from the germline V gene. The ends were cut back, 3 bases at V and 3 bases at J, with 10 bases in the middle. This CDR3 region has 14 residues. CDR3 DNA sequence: TGCGCCAGCAGCTCCTCAGGTATCTACAATGAGCAGTTCTTC. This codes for CASSSSGIYNEQFF.